The 21 T cell receptor beta chains below were found in one sample sequenced in a study of T cells in Graves' hyperthyroidism and ophthalmopathy (dated by TCRdb to about 2019). Libraries were prepared through multiplex PCR. TCRdb records Illumina HiSeq 2000 as the sequencer. The TCR beta CDR3 regions were amplified from the RNA transcripts. The TCR CDR3 was subjected to a first round of RT-PCR using the HTBI primer set and the Qiagen OneStep RT-PCR kit. TCRdb reran the public reads through fastp at Q25 and MiXCR, keeping productive beta chains. All rows with the same CDR3 protein become a single entry with the most common DNA and genes. The table for this sample lists about 260,000 distinct CDR3 sequences; 20% to 25% of them were counted only once. The ten largest clones represent around 30% of the sample. The sequenced sample consisted of blood. The receptors here all came from a man aged 40-50 years with Graves' hyperthyroidism that later progressed to Graves' ophthalmopathy.

This clonotype turned up a few times. This rearrangement joins TRBV18 to TRBJ2-7; perhaps TRBD2 as D (5 bases). Trimming stripped 6 bases from V and 3 bases from J, with 15 bases between. The CDR3 covers 14 residues. Germline V gene lookup returns CDR1 KGHSH and CDR2 LQKENI. Here the CDR3 DNA reads TGTGCCAGCTCCAACCGAGCGGAAAACTACGAGCAGTACTTC. Amino acid sequence: CASSNRAENYEQYF. The full variable domain, rest sourced from reference TRBV18 and TRBJ2-7, is NAGVMQNPRHLVRRRGQEARLRCSPMKGHSHVYWYRQLPEEGLKFMVYLQKENIIDESGMPKERFSAEFPKEGPSILRIQQVVRGDSAAYFCASSNRAENYEQYFGPGTRLTVT.

The V gene is TRBV19, the J gene TRBJ1-2, with D possibly TRBD1 on 6 matching bases. Germline V CDR1 and CDR2: LNHDA, SQIVND (reference sequence). This CDR3 spans 13 amino acids. V was shortened by 7 bases and J by 3 bases, with 12 bases between the two germline ends. CDR3 DNA sequence: TGTGCCAGTACCCTGCAGGGGCACTATGGCTACACCTTC. Translation: CASTLQGHYGYTF. Together with reference TRBV19 and TRBJ1-2, the CDR3 gives the full variable domain: DGGITQSPKYLFRKEGQNVTLSCEQNLNHDAMYWYRQDPGQGLRLIYYSQIVNDFQKGDIAEGYSVSREKKESFPLTVTSAQKNPTAFYLCASTLQGHYGYTFGSGTRLTVV.

This clonotype was picked up many times. This chain links TRBV10-3 with TRBJ1-1; the D gene is possibly TRBD1 (5 bases). The length of the CDR3 is 11 residues. Germline values: CDR1 ENHRY, CDR2 SYGVKD. V was clipped by 6 bases and J by 6 bases, with 8 bases between them. The CDR3 coding sequence is TGTGCCATCAGGGAACAGGCTGAAGCTTTCTTT. Residues: CAIREQAEAFF.

This chain joins TRBV2 and TRBJ2-7, with D unresolved. Germline CDR1 is SNHLY and CDR2 is FYNNEI. V was shortened by 6 bases and J by 1 base, with 16 bases between the two germline ends. The CDR3 is 15 residues long. The CDR3 sequence: CASRRTESQSYEQYF. CDR3 bases: TGTGCCAGCAGGCGTACAGAGAGCCAATCCTACGAGCAGTACTTC.

This clonotype was detected many times. The chain couples TRBV12-3 or TRBV12-4 to TRBJ2-5; TRBD2 is a possible D gene (6 bases). The CDR3 has 17 residues. Trimming removed 1 base from V and 3 bases from J, with 18 bases in between. The CDR3 spells CASSLGPLASGEETQYF. The DNA of the CDR3 is TGTGCCAGCAGTTTAGGGCCTCTAGCGTCTGGAGAAGAGACCCAGTACTTC.

Many counts were recorded for this clonotype. This rearrangement joins TRBV20-1 to TRBJ2-5; TRBD1 might be the D (6 bases). Germline V lookup: CDR1 DFQATT, CDR2 SNEGSKA (reference sequence). CDR3 length: 16 residues. With 2 bases removed from V and 0 bases from J, the gap between germline ends came to 16 bases. CDR3 loop: CSARNPWDKNQETQYF. The CDR3 coding sequence is TGCAGTGCTAGAAATCCCTGGGACAAGAACCAAGAGACCCAGTACTTC.

The chain has TRBV19 and TRBJ2-7; a possible D gene is TRBD1 (6 bases). The V gene's germline CDR1 is LNHDA and CDR2 SQIVND (reference sequence). The CDR3 loop spans 15 amino acids. V lost 6 bases and J 2 bases, leaving 17 bases between the germline ends. CDR3 sequence reads: CASSRIQGPTYEQYF. The CDR3 DNA reads TGTGCCAGTAGCCGTATACAGGGCCCCACCTACGAGCAGTACTTC.

V is TRBV6-2 or TRBV6-3 and J is TRBJ2-7; 9 nucleotides match TRBD2. The CDR3 covers 17 residues. Germline V gene data show CDR1 as MNHEY and CDR2 as SVGEGT. V lost 4 bases to trimming and J lost 1 base; unmatched junction nucleotides: 11. This chain's CDR3 is CASSSWGGLAGSYEQYF. CDR3 sequence (DNA): TGTGCCAGCAGTTCATGGGGAGGGCTAGCGGGATCCTACGAGCAGTACTTC.

The chain recombines TRBV12-3 or TRBV12-4 with TRBJ2-2; 12 bases agree with TRBD2. The CDR3 is 15 residues long. V trimming: 9 bases; J trimming: 6 bases; junction bases outside the gene matches: 8. This CDR3 reads CASATSGSTPGELFF. DNA of the CDR3: TGTGCCAGTGCGACTAGCGGGAGTACCCCCGGGGAGCTGTTTTTT.

This clonotype was detected ten times or more. V gene TRBV7-9 combines with J gene TRBJ1-6; 7 bases are a match to TRBD1. CDR3 length equals 15 residues. Germline CDR1 and CDR2: SEHNR and FQNEAQ (reference sequence). Unmatched junction bases numbered 12, after V lost 7 bases and J lost 9 bases. CDR3 in amino acids: CASTKARAGGSPLHF. The CDR3 region has the DNA TGTGCCAGCACCAAAGCACGGGCAGGGGGTTCACCCCTCCACTTT.

J is TRBJ2-5 and V is TRBV30; D not resolved. V was trimmed by 1 base and J by 4 bases, leaving 7 bases between them. The CDR3 runs 12 residues. From germline, CDR1 is GTSNPN and CDR2 SVGIG (reference sequence). The CDR3 spells CAWSGQGETQYF. CDR3 sequence (DNA): TGTGCCTGGAGTGGACAAGGAGAGACCCAGTACTTC.

Ten or more counts support this clonotype. The rearrangement uses TRBV5-1 and TRBJ2-7; D gene uncertain. Per germline, CDR1 SGHRS and CDR2 YFSETQ. V lost 7 bases and J lost 1, with 12 bases in between. CDR3 length equals 13 residues. In DNA form, the CDR3 reads TGCGCCAGCTCCGAATGGGGTTCCTACGAGCAGTACTTC. Its protein is CASSEWGSYEQYF.

This chain joins TRBV29-1 and TRBJ2-5; 10 bases map to TRBD1. The CDR3 covers 15 residues. Trimming at V came to 7 bases and at J to 2 bases, leaving 10 bases not matched to a gene. Germline V CDR1 and CDR2: SQVTM, ANQGSEA. CDR3 DNA sequence: TGCAGCGCCAGAAGAGACAGGGGGCAGCAAGAGACCCAGTACTTC. It specifies CSARRDRGQQETQYF.

The table lists this clonotype with many counts. The chain uses TRBV4-1 and TRBJ2-7; 8 bases agree with TRBD2. Germline V gene lookup returns CDR1 MGHRA and CDR2 YSYEKL. There are 15 residues in the CDR3. J lost 6 bases, V lost 5 bases, and 12 bases had no gene match. The chain's CDR3 is CASSATGTSFGEQYF. CDR3 in DNA: TGCGCCAGCAGCGCCACCGGGACTAGTTTTGGCGAGCAGTACTTC.

This clonotype was detected only once. The rearrangement links TRBV6-2 or TRBV6-3 to TRBJ1-5; D call uncertain. In germline, CDR1 is MNHEY, CDR2 SVGEGT. The CDR3 is 15 residues long. Trimming took 4 bases from V and 3 from J, leaving 13 bases between them. The CDR3 reads CASSSFGIDNQPQHF. Here the CDR3 DNA reads TGTGCCAGCAGTTCCTTCGGGATCGACAATCAGCCCCAGCATTTT.

This clonotype was seen many times. The chain has TRBV6-2 or TRBV6-3 and TRBJ2-2, with a tentative D call TRBD2 (6 bases). CDR3 length equals 16 residues. The V end was cut by 0 bases, the J end by 3 bases, with 11 bases between. The germline V gene has CDR1 MNHEY and CDR2 SVGEGT. The DNA of the CDR3 is TGTGCCAGCAGTTACTCATTGGCGGGATACACCGGGGAGCTGTTTTTT. Residues: CASSYSLAGYTGELFF.

This clonotype was detected ten times or more. The chain recombines TRBV30 with TRBJ1-5; D remains unclear. Germline V gives CDR1 GTSNPN, CDR2 SVGIG (reference sequence). V was trimmed by 0 bases and J by 1 base, leaving 13 bases between them. CDR3 size: 16 residues. The CDR3 region is CAWSVRGLVSNQPQHF. As DNA, the CDR3 is TGTGCCTGGAGTGTACGTGGGCTTGTGAGCAATCAGCCCCAGCATTTT.

This clonotype was recorded many times. The chain joins TRBV7-9 to TRBJ2-2, with TRBD2 matching 7 bases. V shed 6 bases, J shed 6 bases, and the junction held 10 bases outside the gene matches. CDR1 is SEHNR and CDR2 is FQNEAQ in the germline V gene (reference sequence). The CDR3 runs to 15 residues. The CDR3 sequence is CASSGGLRVPGELFF. CDR3 in DNA: TGTGCCAGCAGTGGGGGACTACGGGTTCCCGGGGAGCTGTTTTTT.

The chain recombines TRBV24-1 with TRBJ1-5, with 8 bases lining up with TRBD1. Germline CDR1 reads KGHDR; CDR2 reads SFDVKD. V was clipped by 4 bases and J by 5 bases; unmatched bases: 6. This CDR3 is 15 amino acids long. This chain's CDR3 is CATSDDGQGYQPQHF. The CDR3 DNA is TGTGCCACCAGTGACGACGGACAGGGATATCAGCCCCAGCATTTT.

This clonotype was counted many times. The rearrangement uses TRBV20-1 and TRBJ2-7; 8 nucleotides align to TRBD1. With V trimmed by 3 bases and J by 0 bases, 10 bases remained unmatched. Germline V gives CDR1 DFQATT, CDR2 SNEGSKA (reference sequence). The CDR3 spans 16 residues. Written as DNA, the CDR3 is TGCAGTGCTAGTGGGGCGCCCGGGACAGGCTCCTACGAGCAGTACTTC. It is translated as CSASGAPGTGSYEQYF.

This clonotype was counted many times. The CDR3 DNA sequence: TGCAGCGTTCTAAATTCTGGGGCCAACGTCCTGACTTTC. Its protein is CSVLNSGANVLTF. The gene calls are TRBV29-1 and TRBJ2-6; D is uncertain. The CDR3 has 13 amino acids. Trimming removed 5 bases at V and 1 base at J, with 6 bases between. Per germline, CDR1 SQVTM and CDR2 ANQGSEA.